One sample yielded the 21 T cell receptor beta chains listed below, sequenced in a study of blood T cell repertoires in COVID-19. Sequencing was performed with immunoSEQ multiplex PCR; in TCRdb, only in-frame clones are kept and a portion is missing. Here the sample spans approximately 96,000 clones, more than 65% being singletons. The source material was peripheral blood. The origin of the receptors is a woman of 80 years or more with acute or convalescent COVID-19.

This clone was recorded a few times. The chain carries TRBV6-5 and TRBJ1-1, with 11 bases identical to TRBD1. V shed 6 bases, J shed 0 bases, and the junction held 3 bases outside the gene matches. The CDR3 contains 15 residues. Germline V gene data show CDR1 as MNHEY and CDR2 as SVGAGI. DNA of the CDR3: TGTGCCAGCAGGGACAGGGGGCTAGTGAACACTGAAGCTTTCTTT. Its protein product is CASRDRGLVNTEAFF.

This clone was seen just once. The genes are TRBV2 and TRBJ1-2; TRBD1 matches at 9 bases. Germline CDR1 reads SNHLY; CDR2 reads FYNNEI. Losses at the gene ends were 6 bases for V and 4 bases for J; bases not matched to a gene: 12. This CDR3 comprises 16 residues. CDR3 sequence (DNA): TGTGCCAGCAGGGGGGGACCCGGGACAGGGCGCTATGGCTACACCTTC. As protein: CASRGGPGTGRYGYTF.

The CDR3 bases are TGTGCCAGCAGTTACCCAGAGCAGGGGAAGCAGGGCTACACCTTC. Translated: CASSYPEQGKQGYTF. This chain links TRBV6-6 with TRBJ1-2, with D maybe TRBD1 (6 bases). Germline assignment: CDR1 MNHNY and CDR2 SVGAGI (reference sequence). The CDR3 spans 15 residues. V was clipped by 2 bases and J by 8 bases, with 18 bases between them.

The chain couples TRBV9 to TRBJ1-2, with D maybe TRBD1 (6 bases). V lost 4 bases and J lost 0, with 13 bases in between. The CDR3 has 15 residues. Germline CDR1 is SGDLS and CDR2 is YYNGEE. The CDR3 spells CASSPTGTSNYGYTF. The CDR3 DNA sequence: TGTGCCAGCAGCCCAACCGGGACATCTAACTATGGCTACACCTTC.

The chain combines TRBV11-2 with TRBJ2-7, with 7 bases lining up with TRBD1. V gave up 0 bases and J gave up 5 bases; unmatched junction bases: 1. Germline assignment: CDR1 SGHAT and CDR2 FQNNGV. This CDR3 contains 13 residues. CDR3 sequence: CASSLDRGNEQYV. In nucleotides, the CDR3 is TGTGCCAGCAGCTTAGACAGGGGGAACGAGCAGTACGTC.

The chain couples TRBV28 to TRBJ1-3; 7 bases are a match to TRBD1. CDR1 is MDHEN and CDR2 is SYDVKM in the germline V gene. CDR3 length: 14 amino acids. The V gene end was trimmed by 4 bases and the J gene end by 2 bases; junction bases not matched to a gene: 2. CDR3 protein: CASSSGQAGNTIYF. For the CDR3, the DNA is TGTGCCAGCAGTTCCGGACAGGCTGGAAACACCATATATTTT.

CDR3 amino acids: CASSLTQGSLVEQFF. The CDR3 nucleotides are TGTGCCAGCAGCCTAACACAGGGGTCGTTAGTTGAGCAGTTCTTC. This chain uses TRBV7-2 with TRBJ2-1; 7 bases map to TRBD1. This CDR3 is built from 15 residues. Losses at the gene ends were 5 bases for V and 9 bases for J; bases not matched to a gene: 13. The germline V gene has CDR1 SGHTA and CDR2 FQGNSA.

The V and J genes are TRBV19 and TRBJ2-3; D ambiguous. V lost 6 bases to trimming and J lost 5 bases, with 6 bases between them. The length of the CDR3 is 11 residues. Germline lookup yields CDR1 LNHDA and CDR2 SQIVND (reference sequence). The CDR3 here is CASRERDTQYF. DNA for the CDR3: TGTGCCAGTAGAGAGAGAGATACGCAGTATTTT.

The rearrangement links TRBV2 to TRBJ2-1; D perhaps matches TRBD1 (6 bases). The CDR3 sequence is 14 residues long. The germline V gene has CDR1 SNHLY and CDR2 FYNNEI. Between the trimmed V and J ends, which lost 6 bases and 3 bases, there was a span of 12 bases. For the CDR3, the DNA is TGTGCCAGCAGCCCCGGGACAAGCTACAATGAGCAGTTCTTC. It is translated as CASSPGTSYNEQFF.

The rearrangement links TRBV3-1 (or the pseudogene TRBV3-2) to TRBJ1-3; D uncertain. V shed 1 base and J shed 0 bases, with 13 bases lying between them. The CDR3 loop spans 17 amino acids. Germline CDR1 LGHDT, CDR2 YNNKEL (reference sequence). CDR3 protein: CASSQGSRRSSGNTIYF. CDR3 sequence (DNA): TGTGCCAGCAGCCAAGGGTCGAGAAGGAGCTCTGGAAACACCATATATTTT.

The V and J genes are TRBV28 and TRBJ1-2; D is possibly TRBD1 (6 bases). The CDR3 is 13 amino acids. Germline V CDR1 and CDR2: MDHEN, SYDVKM. V dropped 2 bases and J dropped 4 bases, with 8 bases sitting between them. CDR3 region: CASSLGTTYGYTF. CDR3 nucleotides: TGTGCCAGCAGTTTAGGGACAACCTATGGCTACACCTTC.

V gene TRBV5-1 combines with J gene TRBJ2-7; maybe TRBD2 (6 bases). Germline CDR1 and CDR2: SGHRS and YFSETQ. CDR3 length: 15 residues. The germline V and J ends were trimmed by 4 bases and 5 bases, with 19 bases remaining between them. The CDR3 sequence: CASSPTGTGADEQYF. The CDR3, as DNA: TGCGCCAGCAGCCCAACCGGGACTGGCGCCGACGAGCAGTACTTC.

This chain connects TRBV28 to TRBJ2-5, with 11 bases aligning to TRBD1. Per the germline V gene, CDR1 is MDHEN and CDR2 is SYDVKM. V dropped 6 bases and J dropped 2; count of bases not matched to a gene: 8. This CDR3 contains 16 residues. In nucleotides, the CDR3 is TGTGCCAGCAGGCCTAGGACAGGGGGCAAACAAGAGACCCAGTACTTC. This gives the protein CASRPRTGGKQETQYF.

The chain couples TRBV4-1 to TRBJ1-1, with D perhaps matching TRBD1 (5 bases). Deletions cut 4 bases from V and 3 bases from J, with 21 bases between. The CDR3 is 17 residues long. Germline V gene data show CDR1 as MGHRA and CDR2 as YSYEKL. CDR3 region: CASSRMPRVGEDTEAFF. DNA for the CDR3: TGCGCCAGCAGCCGCATGCCCAGGGTCGGGGAGGACACTGAAGCTTTCTTT.

The chain recombines TRBV6-5 with TRBJ2-1; 12 nucleotides agree with TRBD2. Germline CDR1 MNHEY, CDR2 SVGAGI. The junction had 10 bases not matched to a gene; V was cut back by 7 bases and J by 9 bases. The CDR3 loop spans 15 amino acids. CDR3 in DNA: TGTGCCAGCACCCCTCCTAGCGGGGGGGCCGGTGAGCAGTTCTTC. As protein: CASTPPSGGAGEQFF.

This chain connects TRBV28 to TRBJ1-1; D is unclear. V was trimmed by 1 base and J by 1 base, leaving 13 bases between them. The CDR3 extends over 16 amino acids. Germline CDR1 MDHEN, CDR2 SYDVKM. CDR3 sequence (DNA): TGTGCCAGCAGTTTATTGAGAGGAGCCGGGAACACTGAAGCTTTCTTT. Protein sequence: CASSLLRGAGNTEAFF.

This clone was picked up one time. The chain couples TRBV4-1 to TRBJ2-2; D perhaps matches TRBD2 (7 bases). In germline, CDR1 is MGHRA, CDR2 YSYEKL. Trimming cost V 1 base and J 6 bases, with 15 bases left between them. The CDR3 loop spans 16 amino acids. The CDR3 sequence: CASSQGRGGRAGELFF. DNA for the CDR3: TGCGCCAGCAGCCAAGGAAGGGGGGGGCGGGCCGGGGAGCTGTTTTTT.

The chain recombines TRBV6-5 with TRBJ1-6; 8 nucleotides match TRBD1. Germline V lookup: CDR1 MNHEY, CDR2 SVGAGI. The CDR3 length is 15 residues. Trimming cost V 0 bases and J 9 bases; bases outside gene matches: 4. CDR3 nucleotide sequence: TGTGCCAGCAGTTACTCGATACAGGGGGGTTCACCCCTCCACTTT. This encodes CASSYSIQGGSPLHF.

This rearrangement joins TRBV7-8 to TRBJ1-4; D remains unclear. This CDR3 is 15 amino acids long. Per the germline V gene, CDR1 is SGHVS and CDR2 is FQNEAQ. V was clipped by 5 bases and J by 2 bases, with 12 bases between them. CDR3 sequence: CASSVRERTNEKLFF. Written as DNA, the CDR3 is TGTGCCAGCAGCGTACGAGAGCGTACTAATGAAAAACTGTTTTTT.

The chain carries TRBV5-1 and TRBJ2-3; D is perhaps TRBD1 (6 bases). Germline CDR1 SGHRS, CDR2 YFSETQ. This CDR3 is built from 15 residues. V dropped 3 bases and J dropped 4 bases, with 15 bases sitting between them. In DNA, the CDR3 is TGCGCCAGCAGCTCCGGACAGCAAGGTCCAGATACGCAGTATTTT. Encoded protein: CASSSGQQGPDTQYF.

J is TRBJ1-6 and V is TRBV4-3; D gene ambiguous. Trimming left V 0 bases short and J 5 bases short, with 5 bases between. The CDR3 spans 14 residues. Germline CDR1 LGHNA, CDR2 YSLEER. The CDR3 region is CASSQDKNNSPLHF. CDR3 in DNA: TGCGCCAGCAGCCAAGATAAAAATAATTCACCCCTCCACTTT.